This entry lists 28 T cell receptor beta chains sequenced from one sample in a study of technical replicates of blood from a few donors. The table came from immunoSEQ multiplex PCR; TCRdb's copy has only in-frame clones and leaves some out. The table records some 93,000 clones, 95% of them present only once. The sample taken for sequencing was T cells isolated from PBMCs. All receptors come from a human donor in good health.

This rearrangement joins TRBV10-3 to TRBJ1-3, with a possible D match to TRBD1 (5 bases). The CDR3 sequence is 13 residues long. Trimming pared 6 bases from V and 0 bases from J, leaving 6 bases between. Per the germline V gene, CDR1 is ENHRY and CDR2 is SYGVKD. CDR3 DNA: TGTGCCATCAGGACAGACTCTGGAAACACCATATATTTT. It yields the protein CAIRTDSGNTIYF.

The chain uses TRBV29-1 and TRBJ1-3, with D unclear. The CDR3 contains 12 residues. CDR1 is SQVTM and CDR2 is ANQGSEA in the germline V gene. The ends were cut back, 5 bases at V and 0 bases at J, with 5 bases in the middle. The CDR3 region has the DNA TGCAGCGTTCATAGCTCTGGAAACACCATATATTTT. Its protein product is CSVHSSGNTIYF.

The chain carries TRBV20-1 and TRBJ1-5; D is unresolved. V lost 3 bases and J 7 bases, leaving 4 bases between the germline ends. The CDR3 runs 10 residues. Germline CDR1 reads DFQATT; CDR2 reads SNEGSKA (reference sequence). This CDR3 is CSASMQPQHF. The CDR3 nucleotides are TGCAGTGCTAGTATGCAGCCCCAGCATTTT.

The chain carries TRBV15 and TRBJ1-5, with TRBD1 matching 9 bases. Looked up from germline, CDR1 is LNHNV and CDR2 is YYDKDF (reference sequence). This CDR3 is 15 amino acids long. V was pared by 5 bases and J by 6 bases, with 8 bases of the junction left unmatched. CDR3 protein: CATSGNTGGLQPQHF. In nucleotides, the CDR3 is TGTGCCACCAGCGGAAACACAGGGGGCCTTCAGCCCCAGCATTTT.

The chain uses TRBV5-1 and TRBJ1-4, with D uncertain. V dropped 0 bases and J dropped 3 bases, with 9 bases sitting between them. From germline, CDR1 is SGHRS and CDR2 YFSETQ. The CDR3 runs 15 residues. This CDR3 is CASSLAHGANEKLFF. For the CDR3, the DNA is TGCGCCAGCAGCTTGGCCCACGGGGCTAATGAAAAACTGTTTTTT.

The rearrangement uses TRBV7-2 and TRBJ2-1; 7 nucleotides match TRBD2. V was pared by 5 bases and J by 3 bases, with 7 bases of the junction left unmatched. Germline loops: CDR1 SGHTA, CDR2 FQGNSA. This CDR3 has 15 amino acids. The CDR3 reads CASSRGLGIYNEQFF. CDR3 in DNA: TGTGCCAGCAGCCGTGGACTAGGTATCTACAATGAGCAGTTCTTC.

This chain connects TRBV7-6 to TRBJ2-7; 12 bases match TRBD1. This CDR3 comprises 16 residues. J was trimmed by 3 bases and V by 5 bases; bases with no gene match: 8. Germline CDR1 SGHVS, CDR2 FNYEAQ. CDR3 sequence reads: CASSRGTGGAHYEQYF. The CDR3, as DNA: TGTGCCAGCAGCCGGGGGACAGGGGGCGCCCACTACGAGCAGTACTTC.

As DNA, the CDR3 is TGTGCCAGCGCCCCGACGGGAGGGGCCCCCTACGAGCAGTACTTC. Translated: CASAPTGGAPYEQYF. The chain uses TRBV9 and TRBJ2-7; 8 bases agree with TRBD2. The J segment lost 2 bases and the V segment lost 7 bases, leaving 11 bases of the junction unmatched. Per the germline V gene, CDR1 is SGDLS and CDR2 is YYNGEE. The CDR3 is made up of 15 amino acids.

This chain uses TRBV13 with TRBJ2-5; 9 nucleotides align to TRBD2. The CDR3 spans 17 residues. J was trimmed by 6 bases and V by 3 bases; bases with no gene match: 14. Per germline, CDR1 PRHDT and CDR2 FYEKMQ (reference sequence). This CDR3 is CASSFPYSGGISQTQYF. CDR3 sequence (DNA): TGTGCCAGCAGCTTCCCCTACAGCGGGGGGATTAGTCAGACCCAGTACTTC.

CDR3 residues: CASSELSTDTGELFF. CDR3 sequence (DNA): TGTGCCAGCAGTGAGTTGAGTACGGACACCGGGGAGCTGTTTTTT. The chain combines TRBV2 with TRBJ2-2; D call uncertain. Trimming left V 3 bases short and J 3 bases short, with 11 bases between. CDR1 SNHLY and CDR2 FYNNEI come from the germline V gene. CDR3 length: 15 amino acids.

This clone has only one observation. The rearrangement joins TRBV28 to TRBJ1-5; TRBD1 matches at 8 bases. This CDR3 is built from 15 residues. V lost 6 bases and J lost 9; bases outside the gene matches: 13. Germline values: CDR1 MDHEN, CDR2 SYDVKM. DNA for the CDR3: TGTGCCAGCAGAGGGTCTTCCGGACAGGGCGGGCCCCAGCATTTT. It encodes CASRGSSGQGGPQHF.

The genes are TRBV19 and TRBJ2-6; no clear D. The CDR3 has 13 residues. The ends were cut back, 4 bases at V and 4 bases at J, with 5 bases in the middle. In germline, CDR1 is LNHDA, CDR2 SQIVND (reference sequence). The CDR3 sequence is CASSRSGANVLTF. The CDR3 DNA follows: TGTGCCAGTAGTAGGAGCGGGGCCAACGTCCTGACTTTC.

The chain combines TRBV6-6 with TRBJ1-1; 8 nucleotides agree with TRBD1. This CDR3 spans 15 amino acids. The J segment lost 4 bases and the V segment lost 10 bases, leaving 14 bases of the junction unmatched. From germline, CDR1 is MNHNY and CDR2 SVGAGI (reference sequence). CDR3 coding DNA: TGTGCCACTCGCCCTCGGACAGGGAGGGTCACTGAAGCTTTCTTT. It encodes CATRPRTGRVTEAFF.

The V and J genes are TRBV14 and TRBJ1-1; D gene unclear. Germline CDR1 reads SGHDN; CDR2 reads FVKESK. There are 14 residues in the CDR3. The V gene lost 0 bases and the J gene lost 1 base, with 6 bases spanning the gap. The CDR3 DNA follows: TGTGCCAGCAGCCAAGATTTGGCGAACACTGAAGCTTTCTTT. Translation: CASSQDLANTEAFF. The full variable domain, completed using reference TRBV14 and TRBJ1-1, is EAGVTQFPSHSVIEKGQTVTLRCDPISGHDNLYWYRRVMGKEIKFLLHFVKESKQDESGMPNNRFLAERTGGTYSTLKVQPAELEDSGVYFCASSQDLANTEAFFGQGTRLTVV.

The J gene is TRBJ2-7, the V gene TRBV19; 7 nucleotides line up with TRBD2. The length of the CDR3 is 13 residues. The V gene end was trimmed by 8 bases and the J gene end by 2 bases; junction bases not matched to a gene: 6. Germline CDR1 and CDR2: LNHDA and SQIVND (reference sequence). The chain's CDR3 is CASGSGGTYEQYF. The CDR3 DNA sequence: TGTGCCAGTGGTTCGGGGGGAACCTACGAGCAGTACTTC.

The CDR3: CASSLAAGEETQYF. CDR3 DNA sequence: TGTGCCAGCAGCTTGGCGGCAGGGGAAGAGACCCAGTACTTC. The J gene is TRBJ2-5, the V gene TRBV5-4, with D maybe TRBD1 (6 bases). V gave up 0 bases and J gave up 3 bases, with 9 bases separating them. This CDR3 is 14 amino acids long. Germline V CDR1 and CDR2: SGHNT, YYREEE (reference sequence).

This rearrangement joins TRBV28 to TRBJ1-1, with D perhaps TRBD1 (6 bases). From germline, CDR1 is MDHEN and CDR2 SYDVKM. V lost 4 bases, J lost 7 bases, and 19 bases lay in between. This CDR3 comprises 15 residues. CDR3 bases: TGTGCCAGCAGTTCTAGACGACAGGATGGCCTTGAAGCTTTCTTT. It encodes CASSSRRQDGLEAFF.

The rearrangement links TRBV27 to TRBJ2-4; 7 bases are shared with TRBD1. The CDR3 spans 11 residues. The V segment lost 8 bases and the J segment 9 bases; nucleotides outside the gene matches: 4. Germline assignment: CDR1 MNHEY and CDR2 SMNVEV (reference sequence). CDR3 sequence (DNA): TGTGCCAGCTCTAACAGGGGCATTCAGTACTTC. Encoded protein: CASSNRGIQYF.

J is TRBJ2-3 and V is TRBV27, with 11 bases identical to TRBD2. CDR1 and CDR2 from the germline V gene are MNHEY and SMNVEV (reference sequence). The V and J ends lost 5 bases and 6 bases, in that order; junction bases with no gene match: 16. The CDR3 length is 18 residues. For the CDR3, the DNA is TGTGCCAGCAGTCGAACTAGCGGGAGCGCACTCTGGTGGGATACGCAGTATTTT. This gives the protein CASSRTSGSALWWDTQYF.

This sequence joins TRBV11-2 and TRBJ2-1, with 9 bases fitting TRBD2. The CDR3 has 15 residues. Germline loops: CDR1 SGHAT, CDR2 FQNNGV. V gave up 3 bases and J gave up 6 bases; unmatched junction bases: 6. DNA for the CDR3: TGTGCCAGCAGCTTGGAGCGGGGGGTGAGCAATGAGCAGTTCTTC. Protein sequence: CASSLERGVSNEQFF.

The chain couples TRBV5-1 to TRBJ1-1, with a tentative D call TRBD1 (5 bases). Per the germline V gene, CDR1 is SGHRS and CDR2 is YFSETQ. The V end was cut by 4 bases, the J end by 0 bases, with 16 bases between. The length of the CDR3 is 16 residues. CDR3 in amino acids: CASSMGRRGLNTEAFF. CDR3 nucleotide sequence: TGCGCCAGCAGCATGGGACGTAGGGGCCTGAACACTGAAGCTTTCTTT.

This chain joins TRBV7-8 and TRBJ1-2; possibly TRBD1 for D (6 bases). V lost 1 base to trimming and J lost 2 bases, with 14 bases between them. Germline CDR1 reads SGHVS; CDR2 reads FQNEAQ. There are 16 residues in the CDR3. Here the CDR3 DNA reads TGTGCCAGCAGCTTAGGGGGGCAGGAAATCAACTATGGCTACACCTTC. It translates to CASSLGGQEINYGYTF. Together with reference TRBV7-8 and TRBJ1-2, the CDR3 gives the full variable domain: GAGVSQSPRYKVAKRGQDVALRCDPISGHVSLFWYQQALGQGPEFLTYFQNEAQLDKSGLPSDRFFAERPEGSVSTLKIQRTQQEDSAVYLCASSLGGQEINYGYTFGSGTRLTVV.

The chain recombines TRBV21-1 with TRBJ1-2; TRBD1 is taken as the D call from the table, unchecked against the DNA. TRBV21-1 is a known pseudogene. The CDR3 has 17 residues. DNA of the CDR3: TGTGCCAGCAGCAAAGTCCCTCGGACAGGGGGCGAGGGTGGCTACACCTTC. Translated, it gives CASSKVPRTGGEGGYTF.

The CDR3 loop is CASSFLQGAVNQPQHF. For the CDR3, the DNA is TGTGCCAGCAGCTTTCTCCAGGGGGCGGTCAATCAGCCCCAGCATTTT. J is TRBJ1-5 and V is TRBV5-5; 8 positions agree with TRBD1. There are 16 residues in the CDR3. J was trimmed by 3 bases and V by 2 bases; bases with no gene match: 7. Germline V CDR1 and CDR2: SGHKS, YYEKEE (reference sequence).

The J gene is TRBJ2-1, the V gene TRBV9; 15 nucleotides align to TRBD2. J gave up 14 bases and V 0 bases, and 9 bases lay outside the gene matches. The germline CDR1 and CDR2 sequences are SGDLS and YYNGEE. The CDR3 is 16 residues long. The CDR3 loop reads CASSVGGLAGGLDEFF. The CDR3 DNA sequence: TGTGCCAGCAGCGTAGGAGGACTAGCGGGGGGGCTTGACGAGTTCTTC. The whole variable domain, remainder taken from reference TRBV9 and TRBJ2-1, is DSGVTQTPKHLITATGQRVTLRCSPRSGDLSVYWYQQSLDQGLQFLIQYYNGEERAKGNILERFSAQQFPDLHSELNLSSLELGDSALYFCASSVGGLAGGLDEFFGPGTRLTVL.

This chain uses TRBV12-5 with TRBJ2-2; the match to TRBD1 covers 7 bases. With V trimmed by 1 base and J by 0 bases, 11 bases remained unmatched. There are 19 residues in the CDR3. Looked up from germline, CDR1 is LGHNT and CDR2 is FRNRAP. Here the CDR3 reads CASGLAITGASSNTGELFF. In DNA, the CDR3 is TGTGCTAGTGGTTTGGCCATTACAGGGGCCTCTTCGAACACCGGGGAGCTGTTTTTT. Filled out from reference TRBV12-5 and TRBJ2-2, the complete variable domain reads DARVTQTPRHKVTEMGQEVTMRCQPILGHNTVFWYRQTMMQGLELLAYFRNRAPLDDSGMPKDRFSAEMPDATLATLKIQPSEPRDSAVYFCASGLAITGASSNTGELFFGEGSRLTVL.

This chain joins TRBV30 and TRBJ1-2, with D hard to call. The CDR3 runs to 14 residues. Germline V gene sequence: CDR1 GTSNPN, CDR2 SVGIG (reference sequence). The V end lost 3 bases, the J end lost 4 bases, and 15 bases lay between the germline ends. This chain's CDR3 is CAWSHPQIAYGYTF. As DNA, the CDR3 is TGTGCCTGGAGCCATCCTCAGATTGCCTATGGCTACACCTTC.

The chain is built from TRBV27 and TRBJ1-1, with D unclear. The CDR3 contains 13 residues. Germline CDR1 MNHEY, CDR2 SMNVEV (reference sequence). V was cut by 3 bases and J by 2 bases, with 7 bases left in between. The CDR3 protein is CASSFYSNTEAFF. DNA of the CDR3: TGTGCCAGCAGTTTTTACAGTAACACTGAAGCTTTCTTT.